The 19 T cell receptor beta chains in this list originate from one sample, sequenced in a study of T-cell memory formation after mild COVID-19. MiXCR was run by TCRdb on the 5' RACE reads, yielding one entry per CDR3 protein. The data hold roughly 250,000 distinct CDR3 sequences, with 16% observed a single time. Sample: PBMCs or a T cell subset sorted from them (not recorded which). Receptor source: a young man who had mild COVID-19 (a few samples of this study predate the infection). Cell type and time point are not known.

The CDR3 here is CASSLGHNTEAFF. CDR3 nucleotides: TGTGCCAGCAGCTTAGGCCATAACACTGAAGCTTTCTTT. V is TRBV7-2 and J is TRBJ1-1; D gene ambiguous. Germline loops: CDR1 SGHTA, CDR2 FQGNSA. The CDR3 has 13 amino acids. V lost 1 base, J lost 2 bases, and 5 bases lay in between.

The chain is built from TRBV7-9 and TRBJ2-5, with 7 nucleotides matching TRBD1. CDR3 length: 15 amino acids. The V gene's germline CDR1 is SEHNR and CDR2 FQNEAQ (reference sequence). V lost 5 bases, J lost 1 base, and 7 bases stayed unmatched. DNA for the CDR3: TGTGCCAGCAGCCCCCGGGACAGCCTCCAAGAGACCCAGTACTTC. Amino acids: CASSPRDSLQETQYF.

The chain has TRBV5-4 and TRBJ2-5; 8 bases map to TRBD2. Per the germline V gene, CDR1 is SGHNT and CDR2 is YYREEE (reference sequence). This CDR3 region has 16 residues. With 3 bases clipped from V and 1 base from J, the junction kept 8 bases outside the gene matches. CDR3 protein: CASSSRGGGPQETQYF. In DNA form, the CDR3 reads TGTGCCAGCAGCTCACGAGGCGGGGGGCCCCAAGAGACCCAGTACTTC.

CDR3 coding DNA: TGTGCCTGGCAGGGGGCCGCCTACGAGCAGTACTTC. Encoded protein: CAWQGAAYEQYF. This sequence joins TRBV30 and TRBJ2-7, with 8 bases that match TRBD1. V lost 5 bases, J lost 2 bases, and 2 bases stayed unmatched. Germline CDR1 GTSNPN, CDR2 SVGIG (reference sequence). The CDR3 has 12 amino acids.

This clonotype was seen only a few times. The J gene is TRBJ1-5, the V gene TRBV12-3 or TRBV12-4, with 7 nucleotides matching TRBD1. This CDR3 is built from 16 residues. Trimming removed 3 bases from V and 3 bases from J; junction bases left unmatched: 8. CDR3 DNA sequence: TGTGCCAGCAGTTTGTGGCAGGGGGTAGTCAATCAGCCCCAGCATTTT. This gives the protein CASSLWQGVVNQPQHF.

This clonotype occurred many times. The V and J genes are TRBV4-1 and TRBJ2-1; D gene unclear. The V end lost 0 bases, the J end lost 2 bases, and 8 bases lay between the germline ends. Germline V gene data show CDR1 as MGHRA and CDR2 as YSYEKL. The CDR3 has 15 amino acids. DNA of the CDR3: TGCGCCAGCAGCCAAGATTTAACAGCCTACAATGAGCAGTTCTTC. As protein: CASSQDLTAYNEQFF.

The V and J genes are TRBV7-2 and TRBJ2-2; D gene uncertain. The CDR3 sequence is 14 residues long. The ends were cut back, 3 bases at V and 6 bases at J, with 11 bases in the middle. Germline V gives CDR1 SGHTA, CDR2 FQGNSA. The CDR3 bases are TGTGCCAGCAGCTTTGTGTATTTGGCCGGGGAGCTGTTTTTT. Amino acid sequence: CASSFVYLAGELFF.

The V gene is TRBV4-1, the J gene TRBJ1-1; D unresolved. The V gene lost 3 bases and the J gene lost 1 base, with 6 bases spanning the gap. The CDR3 contains 13 residues. Germline-derived CDR1 and CDR2 are MGHRA and YSYEKL. CDR3 nucleotide sequence: TGCGCCAGCAGCCAGAGGACGAACACTGAAGCTTTCTTT. Amino acids: CASSQRTNTEAFF.

The chain uses TRBV7-2 and TRBJ2-7; TRBD1 is a possible D gene (5 bases). Trimming took off 5 bases at V and 0 bases at J, with 8 bases between the two ends. Germline values: CDR1 SGHTA, CDR2 FQGNSA. The length of the CDR3 is 13 residues. DNA for the CDR3: TGTGCCAGCAGCCCTGGACACTCCTACGAGCAGTACGTC. Its protein is CASSPGHSYEQYV.

This clonotype was counted once. A much larger clone is a single base away; this may be a read error. The rearrangement joins TRBV7-2 to TRBJ2-1; D perhaps matches TRBD2 (7 bases). Germline loops: CDR1 SGHTA, CDR2 FQGNSA. The CDR3 extends over 14 amino acids. V was trimmed by 5 bases and J by 15 bases, leaving 23 bases between them. The CDR3, as DNA: TGTGCCAGCAGCCCAACACCAGCGGCGGGGGCCGGGTTCTTC. Translated, it gives CASSPTPAAGAGFF.

This clonotype was seen a handful of times. The gene calls are TRBV6-2 or TRBV6-3 and TRBJ2-5; TRBD1 is a possible D gene (6 bases). This CDR3 has 14 amino acids. V shed 7 bases and J shed 5 bases, with 17 bases lying between them. Germline loops: CDR1 MNHEY, CDR2 SVGEGT. CDR3 in DNA: TGTGCCAGCATCCTCGGCCCGAGGGGGGAGACCCAGTACTTC. This encodes CASILGPRGETQYF.

In its sample, this clonotype was seen a few times. V and J are TRBV4-1 and TRBJ2-5, with 7 bases fitting TRBD1. This CDR3 contains 15 residues. Germline values: CDR1 MGHRA, CDR2 YSYEKL. The V gene end was trimmed by 5 bases and the J gene end by 2 bases; junction bases not matched to a gene: 8. CDR3 region: CASSARQGLQETQYF. DNA for the CDR3: TGCGCCAGCAGCGCACGACAGGGCCTTCAAGAGACCCAGTACTTC.

The V call is TRBV20-1, the J call TRBJ2-3; D may match TRBD1 or TRBD2 (6 bases each). V lost 6 bases to trimming and J lost 1 base, with 14 bases between them. Per the germline V gene, CDR1 is DFQATT and CDR2 is SNEGSKA (reference sequence). The CDR3 runs 14 residues. DNA for the CDR3: TGCAGTGCCAAACTTGGGGGGCGCACAGATACGCAGTATTTT. Translating it yields CSAKLGGRTDTQYF.

This clonotype was picked up many times. The V gene is TRBV5-1, the J gene TRBJ2-5; D remains ambiguous. Trimming shortened V by 0 bases and J by 5 bases, and 11 bases separated the two germline ends. Germline V CDR1 and CDR2: SGHRS, YFSETQ. The CDR3 contains 14 residues. CDR3 DNA: TGCGCCAGCAGCTTGGCCTACCCTCCGGAGACCCAGTACTTC. Its protein product is CASSLAYPPETQYF.

The rearrangement uses TRBV10-3 and TRBJ2-7, with D possibly matching TRBD1 (5 bases). The germline gives CDR1 ENHRY, CDR2 SYGVKD. V lost 2 bases to trimming and J lost 0 bases, with 14 bases between them. The length of the CDR3 is 16 residues. The CDR3 DNA follows: TGTGCCATCAGTGAGACAGACAGTTTATCCTCCTACGAGCAGTACTTC. Protein product: CAISETDSLSSYEQYF.

J is TRBJ1-2 and V is TRBV29-1; tentatively, D is TRBD1 (5 bases). Trimming removed 3 bases from V and 4 bases from J, with 15 bases in between. The CDR3 spans 14 residues. Germline-derived CDR1 and CDR2 are SQVTM and ANQGSEA. CDR3 bases: TGCAGCGTTGATGGGACGTCGGGTGCCTATGGCTACACCTTC. This encodes CSVDGTSGAYGYTF.

This clonotype was seen more than once but under ten times. This rearrangement joins TRBV6-5 to TRBJ1-2, with 7 positions matching TRBD1. The CDR3 contains 13 residues. V lost 5 bases, J lost 3 bases, and 3 bases stayed unmatched. Germline V gene lookup returns CDR1 MNHEY and CDR2 SVGAGI. CDR3 nucleotide sequence: TGTGCCAGCAGTACCCAGGGGGACTATGGCTACACCTTC. Amino acids: CASSTQGDYGYTF.

This rearrangement joins TRBV20-1 to TRBJ1-3; D gene ambiguous. Deletions cut 6 bases from V and 4 bases from J, with 19 bases between. Germline CDR1 reads DFQATT; CDR2 reads SNEGSKA (reference sequence). The CDR3 is made up of 15 amino acids. CDR3 DNA: TGCAGTGCCATCGGGCACTTACAGATGGGAAACACCATATATTTT. Translated: CSAIGHLQMGNTIYF.

V usage is TRBV28 and J usage is TRBJ1-4, with 8 bases matching TRBD1. V lost 1 base, J lost 4 bases, and 5 bases stayed unmatched. This CDR3 region has 16 residues. In germline, CDR1 is MDHEN, CDR2 SYDVKM. This chain's CDR3 is CASSLFGQGHNEKLFF. DNA for the CDR3: TGTGCCAGCAGTTTATTCGGACAGGGCCATAATGAAAAACTGTTTTTT.